This is a list of T cell receptor beta chains from one sample in a study of cytomegalovirus exposure and HLA in healthy donors. The table came from immunoSEQ multiplex PCR; TCRdb's copy has only in-frame clones and leaves some out. The sample includes about 38,000 clones, about 66% of them seen just once. Sample: PBMCs. The receptors were sampled from a middle-aged man in good health and CMV-seropositive. Both conserved end residues are part of each CDR3. Only part of the rows carry a size: once, few, many, or a class if the clone is expanded.

>.|TRBV6-1
CASYWFEGNTIYF
>once|TRBV7-9
CASSFAGRGHYEQYF
>.|TRBV27
CASSFGGAENTQYF
>.|TRBV4-1
CASSQKPLRGPGTDTQYF
>.|TRBV6-1
CASSEMGPRYEQYF
>.|TRBV5-1
CASSSSPQETQYF
>.|TRBV12-1
CASSFAYDGGTNSSYNEQFF
>.|TRBV2
CASSDDLNTEAFF
>.|TRBV11-1
CASSMPGQGTANYGYTF
>.|TRBV11-3
CASRSPGYEQYF
>medium-sized|TRBV6-5
CASSAPRGLNEKLFF
>.|TRBV5-1
CASSLDSSNQPQHF
>few|TRBV18
CASSRGRDRDEQYF
>few|TRBV6-5
CASSYPGLATYHEQFF
>few|TRBV5-4
CASSTDSQPQHF
>few|TRBV27
CASSLLRGEAFF
>.|TRBV4-3
CASSQDQQTAQFF
>.|TRBV14
CASSQGLRGLVYGYTF
>once|TRBV11-2
CASSLDGRGKNEKLFF
>.|TRBV2
CASSGRTGDQPQHF
>.|TRBV5-4
CASSIGQALYEQYF
>.|TRBV5-6
CASSFGLAGGYEQFF
>.|TRBV7-8
CASSVQVLSGNTIYF
>few|TRBV19
CASKFSAAGAEAFF
>.|TRBV18
CASSPSRGNTEAFF
>.|TRBV30
CAWRGQGNSPLHF
>few|TRBV6-4
CASSHTSGGADEQFF
>.|TRBV6-5
CASRQLAGSNEQFF
>.|TRBV2
CACRLGPGSPLHF
>.|TRBV7-2
CASSPPGGGHSPLHF
>.|TRBV11-2
CASSPRQGWSTEAFF
>.|TRBV12-5
CASGLGTGRSGNTIYF
>few|TRBV5-6
CASSLGGVYGYTF
>.|TRBV6-1
CASSSGTGDNQPQHF
>.|TRBV7-8
CASSTEFYEQYF
>.|TRBV7-2
CASSTRQSQKLFF
>.|TRBV4-3
CASSQGGGVNTEAFF
>.|TRBV7-3
CASSPYGGDSEAFF
>.|TRBV5-1
CASRSEGYEQYF
>.|TRBV13
CASRLRDRGQEQFF
>.|TRBV7-2
CASSLGQGGYGYTF
>.|TRBV6-5
CASSRTQGALAQHF
>.|TRBV7-2
CASSLDRYNEQFF
>once|TRBV27
CASSLRGQGWSPLHF
>.|TRBV11-3
CASSLGTVDNEQFF
>.|TRBV9
CASSVDWTGAYSNYGYTF
>.|TRBV28
CASRTGQNYGYTF
>few|TRBV11-2
CASSRGGGQGHQPQHF
>.|TRBV4-1
CASSQDKGDRVNYGYTF